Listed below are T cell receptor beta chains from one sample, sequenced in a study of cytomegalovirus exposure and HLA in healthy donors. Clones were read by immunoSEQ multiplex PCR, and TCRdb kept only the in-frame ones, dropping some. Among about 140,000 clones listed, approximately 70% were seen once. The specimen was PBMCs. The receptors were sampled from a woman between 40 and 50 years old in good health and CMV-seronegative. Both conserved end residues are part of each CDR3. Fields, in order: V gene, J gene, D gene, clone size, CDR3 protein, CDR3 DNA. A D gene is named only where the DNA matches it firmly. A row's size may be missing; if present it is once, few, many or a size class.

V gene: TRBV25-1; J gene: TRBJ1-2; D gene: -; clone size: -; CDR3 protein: CASSVATANYGYTF; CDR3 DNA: TGTGCCAGCAGTGTCGCGACAGCTAACTATGGCTACACCTTC
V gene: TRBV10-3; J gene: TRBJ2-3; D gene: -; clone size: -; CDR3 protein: CAISESEGDTDTQYF; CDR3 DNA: TGTGCCATCAGTGAGTCCGAGGGGGACACAGATACGCAGTATTTT
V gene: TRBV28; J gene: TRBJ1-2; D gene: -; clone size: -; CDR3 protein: CASNSGGRDGYTF; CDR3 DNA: TGTGCCAGCAATTCCGGGGGGAGGGATGGCTACACCTTC
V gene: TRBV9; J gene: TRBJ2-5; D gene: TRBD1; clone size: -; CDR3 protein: CASSTGGQETQYF; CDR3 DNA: TGTGCCAGCAGTACAGGGGGTCAAGAGACCCAGTACTTC
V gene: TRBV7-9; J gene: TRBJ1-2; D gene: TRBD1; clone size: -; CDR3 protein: CASSLGGGHGYTF; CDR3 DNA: TGTGCCAGCAGCTTAGGAGGGGGCCATGGCTACACCTTC
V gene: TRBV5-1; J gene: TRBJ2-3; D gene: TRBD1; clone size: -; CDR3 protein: CASSLEGQGTDTQYF; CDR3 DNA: TGCGCCAGCAGCTTGGAGGGACAGGGTACAGATACGCAGTATTTT
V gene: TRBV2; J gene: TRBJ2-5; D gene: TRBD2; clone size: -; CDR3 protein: CASWEGPRETQYF; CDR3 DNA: TGTGCCAGCTGGGAGGGACCTAGGGAGACCCAGTACTTC
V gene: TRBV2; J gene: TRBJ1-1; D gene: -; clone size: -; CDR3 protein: CASSQLQSAYTEAFF; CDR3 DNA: TGTGCCAGCAGCCAACTTCAGTCAGCGTACACTGAAGCTTTCTTT
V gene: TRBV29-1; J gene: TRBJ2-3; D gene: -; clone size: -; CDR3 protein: CSVFGLSTDTQYF; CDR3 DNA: TGCAGCGTATTCGGTCTATCCACAGATACGCAGTATTTT
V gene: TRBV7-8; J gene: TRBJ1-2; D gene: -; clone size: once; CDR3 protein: CASSLARLSGLYGYTF; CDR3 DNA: TGTGCCAGCAGCTTAGCGCGTCTGTCCGGGTTGTACGGCTACACCTTC
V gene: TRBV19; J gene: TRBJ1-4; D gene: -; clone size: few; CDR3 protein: CASSETGTNEKLFF; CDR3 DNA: TGTGCCAGTAGTGAGACAGGAACTAATGAAAAACTGTTTTTT
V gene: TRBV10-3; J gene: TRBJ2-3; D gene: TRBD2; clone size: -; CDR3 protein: CAISEPGLAPYF; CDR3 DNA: TGTGCCATCAGTGAGCCGGGACTAGCGCCGTATTTT
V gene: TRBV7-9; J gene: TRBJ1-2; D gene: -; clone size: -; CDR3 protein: CASSLVAYFYGYTF; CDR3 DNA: TGTGCCAGCAGCTTAGTAGCATATTTCTATGGCTACACCTTC
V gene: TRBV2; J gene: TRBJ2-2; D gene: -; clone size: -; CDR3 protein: CASSEKTNTGELFF; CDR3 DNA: TGTGCCAGCAGTGAAAAGACAAACACCGGGGAGCTGTTTTTT
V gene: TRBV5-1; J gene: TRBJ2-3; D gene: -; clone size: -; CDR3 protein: CTSSPQGTPSTDTQYF; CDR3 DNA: TGCACCAGCAGCCCCCAGGGGACGCCAAGTACAGATACGCAGTATTTT
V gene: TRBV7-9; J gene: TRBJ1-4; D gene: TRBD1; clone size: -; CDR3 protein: CSSSLAQVRQGARAKLFF; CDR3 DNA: TGTTCCAGCAGCTTAGCGCAAGTCCGACAGGGGGCGAGGGCAAAACTGTTTTTT
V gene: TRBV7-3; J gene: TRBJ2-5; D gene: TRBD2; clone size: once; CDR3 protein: CASSFGREETQYF; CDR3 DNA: TGTGCCAGCAGCTTCGGGAGGGAAGAGACCCAGTACTTC
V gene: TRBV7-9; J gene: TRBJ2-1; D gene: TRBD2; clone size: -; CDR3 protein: CASSLLAGGRGNEQFF; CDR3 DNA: TGTGCCAGCAGTCTTCTAGCGGGGGGGCGGGGGAATGAGCAGTTCTTC
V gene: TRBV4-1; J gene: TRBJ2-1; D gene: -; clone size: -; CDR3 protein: CASSQALAYSYNEQFF; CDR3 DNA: TGCGCCAGCAGCCAAGCACTAGCCTACTCCTACAATGAGCAGTTCTTC
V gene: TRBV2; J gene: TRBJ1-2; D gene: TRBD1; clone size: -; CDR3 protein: CASRAGQDYGYTF; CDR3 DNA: TGTGCCAGCAGGGCCGGACAGGACTATGGCTACACCTTC
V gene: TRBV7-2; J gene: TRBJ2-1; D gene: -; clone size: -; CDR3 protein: CASSLAWAEQFF; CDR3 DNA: TGTGCCAGCAGCTTAGCGTGGGCTGAGCAGTTCTTC
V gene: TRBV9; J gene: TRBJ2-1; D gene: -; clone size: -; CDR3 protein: CASSSSGGVGNEQFF; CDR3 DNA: TGTGCCAGCAGCTCCAGCGGAGGGGTGGGCAATGAGCAGTTCTTC
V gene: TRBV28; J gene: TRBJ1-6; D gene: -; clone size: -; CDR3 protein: CASSNRDPPPLHF; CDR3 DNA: TGTGCCAGCAGCAACAGGGATCCCCCACCCCTCCACTTT
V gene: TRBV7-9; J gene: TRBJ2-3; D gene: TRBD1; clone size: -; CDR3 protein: CASTPGQGIGTDTQYF; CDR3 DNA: TGTGCCAGCACACCGGGACAGGGGATTGGCACAGATACGCAGTATTTT
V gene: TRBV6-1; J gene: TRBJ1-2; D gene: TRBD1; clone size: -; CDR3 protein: CASGRQGQGHGYTF; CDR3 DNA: TGTGCCAGCGGCAGACAGGGCCAAGGTCATGGCTACACCTTC
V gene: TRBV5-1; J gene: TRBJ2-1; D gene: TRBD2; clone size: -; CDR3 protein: CASSSTLGTSLYNEQFF; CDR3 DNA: TGCGCCAGCAGCTCGACCCTGGGGACTAGTCTCTACAATGAGCAGTTCTTC
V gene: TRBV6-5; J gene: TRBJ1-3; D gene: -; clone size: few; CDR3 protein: CASSNQNTIYF; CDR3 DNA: TGTGCCAGCAGTAATCAAAACACCATATATTTT
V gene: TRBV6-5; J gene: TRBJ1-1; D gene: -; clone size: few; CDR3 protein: CASSYSLYTEAFF; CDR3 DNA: TGTGCCAGCAGTTACTCTCTGTACACTGAAGCTTTCTTT
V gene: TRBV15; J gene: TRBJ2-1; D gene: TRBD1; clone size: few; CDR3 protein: CATSFGQGNYNEQFF; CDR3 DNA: TGTGCCACCAGCTTCGGACAGGGGAACTACAATGAGCAGTTCTTC
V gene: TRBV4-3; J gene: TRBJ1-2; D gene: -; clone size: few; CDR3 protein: CASSQVSGNSGYTF; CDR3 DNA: TGCGCCAGCAGCCAAGTTTCGGGGAATTCTGGCTACACCTTC
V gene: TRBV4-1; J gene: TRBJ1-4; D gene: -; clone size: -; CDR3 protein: CASSQDRWGRDEKLFF; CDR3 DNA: TGCGCCAGCAGCCAAGACCGATGGGGGAGGGACGAAAAACTGTTTTTT
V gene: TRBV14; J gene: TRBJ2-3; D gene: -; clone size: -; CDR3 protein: CASSQSARLARSTDTQYF; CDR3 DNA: TGTGCCAGCAGCCAAAGTGCTCGGCTAGCGAGAAGCACAGATACGCAGTATTTT
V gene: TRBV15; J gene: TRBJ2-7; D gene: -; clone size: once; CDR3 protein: CATSRDLEGGREQYF; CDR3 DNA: TGTGCCACCAGCAGAGATTTAGAAGGGGGACGGGAGCAGTACTTC
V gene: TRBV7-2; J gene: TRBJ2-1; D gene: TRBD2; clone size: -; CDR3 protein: CASSLAGGAMNEQFF; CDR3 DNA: TGTGCCAGCAGCTTAGCCGGGGGGGCCATGAATGAGCAGTTCTTC
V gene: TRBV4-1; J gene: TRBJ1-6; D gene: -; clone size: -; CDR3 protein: CASSQVAGNSPLHF; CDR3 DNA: TGCGCCAGCAGCCAAGTAGCCGGTAATTCACCCCTCCACTTT
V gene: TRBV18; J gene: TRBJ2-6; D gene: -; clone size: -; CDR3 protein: CASSPMGGGTSGANVLTF; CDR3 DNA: TGTGCCAGCTCACCTATGGGAGGGGGAACCTCTGGGGCCAACGTCCTGACTTTC
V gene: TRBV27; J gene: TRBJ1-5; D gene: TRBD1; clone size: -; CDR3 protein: CASSTGGGSNQPQHF; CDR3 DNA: TGTGCCAGCAGCACAGGGGGAGGTAGCAATCAGCCCCAGCATTTT
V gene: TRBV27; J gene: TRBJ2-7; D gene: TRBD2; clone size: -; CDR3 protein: CASSLVAGGLSYEQYF; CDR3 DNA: TGTGCCAGCAGTTTAGTCGCGGGGGGGCTGTCCTACGAGCAGTACTTC
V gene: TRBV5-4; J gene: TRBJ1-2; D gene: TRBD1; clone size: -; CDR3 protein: CASTLGQGDYGYTF; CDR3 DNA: TGTGCCAGCACCTTAGGACAGGGTGACTATGGCTACACCTTC
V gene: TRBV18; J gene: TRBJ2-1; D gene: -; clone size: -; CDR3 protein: CASSPTRVGQGSIEFF; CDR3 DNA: -
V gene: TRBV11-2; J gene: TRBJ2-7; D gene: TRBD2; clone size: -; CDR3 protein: CASSLELLAGGEQYF; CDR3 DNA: TGTGCCAGCAGCTTAGAGCTTCTAGCGGGAGGAGAGCAGTACTTC
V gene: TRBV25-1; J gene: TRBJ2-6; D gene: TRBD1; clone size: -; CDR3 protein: CASSEMGQGPGGANVLTF; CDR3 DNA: TGTGCCAGCAGTGAAATGGGACAGGGACCCGGTGGGGCCAACGTCCTGACTTTC
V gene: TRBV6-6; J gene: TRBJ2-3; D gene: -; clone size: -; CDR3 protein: CASSYSEGLDTQYF; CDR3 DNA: TGTGCCAGCAGTTACTCTGAGGGATTAGATACGCAGTATTTT
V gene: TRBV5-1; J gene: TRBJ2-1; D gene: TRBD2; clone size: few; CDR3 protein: CASSLPGTSLGHEQFF; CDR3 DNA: TGCGCCAGCAGCTTGCCGGGGACTAGCCTAGGCCATGAGCAGTTCTTC
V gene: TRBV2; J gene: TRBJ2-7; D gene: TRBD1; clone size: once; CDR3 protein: CASSLWDSSYEQYF; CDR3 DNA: TGTGCCAGCAGCCTTTGGGACAGTTCCTACGAGCAGTACTTC
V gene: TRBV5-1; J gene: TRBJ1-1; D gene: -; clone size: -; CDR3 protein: CASSLTENTEAFF; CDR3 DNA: TGCGCCAGCAGCTTGACAGAGAACACTGAAGCTTTCTTT
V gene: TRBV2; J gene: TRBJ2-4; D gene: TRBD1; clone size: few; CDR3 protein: CASSGQGPKNIQYF; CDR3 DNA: TGTGCCAGCAGTGGACAGGGTCCCAAAAACATTCAGTACTTC
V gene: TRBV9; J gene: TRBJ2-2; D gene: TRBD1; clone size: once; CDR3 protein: CASSASTGVSTGELFF; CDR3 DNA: TGTGCCAGCAGCGCATCGACAGGGGTGAGCACCGGGGAGCTGTTTTTT
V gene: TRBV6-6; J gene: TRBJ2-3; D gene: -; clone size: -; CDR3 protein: CASSYSMPDTQYF; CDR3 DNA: TGTGCCAGCAGTTACAGCATGCCAGATACGCAGTATTTT
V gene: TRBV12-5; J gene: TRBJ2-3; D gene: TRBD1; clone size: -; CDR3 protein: CASGLETGGSTDTQYF; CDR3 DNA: TGTGCTAGTGGTTTGGAGACAGGGGGTAGCACAGATACGCAGTATTTT
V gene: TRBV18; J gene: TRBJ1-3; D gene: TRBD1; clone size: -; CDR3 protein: CASQTGANSGNTIYF; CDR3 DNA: TGTGCCAGCCAAACAGGGGCGAACTCTGGAAACACCATATATTTT
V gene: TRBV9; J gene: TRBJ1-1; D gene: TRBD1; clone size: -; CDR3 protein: CASSMTGGDTEAFF; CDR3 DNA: TGTGCCAGCAGCATGACAGGGGGAGACACTGAAGCTTTCTTT
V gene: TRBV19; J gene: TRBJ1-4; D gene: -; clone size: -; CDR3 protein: CASSYREKLFF; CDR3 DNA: TGTGCCAGTAGTTACAGGGAAAAACTGTTTTTT
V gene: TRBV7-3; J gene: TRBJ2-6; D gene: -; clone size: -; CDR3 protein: CASSSKFEAGANVLTF; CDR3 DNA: TGTGCCAGCAGCTCCAAATTTGAGGCTGGGGCCAACGTCCTGACTTTC
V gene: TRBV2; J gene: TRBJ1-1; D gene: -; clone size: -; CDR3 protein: CASSDRVAFF; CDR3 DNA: TGTGCCAGCAGTGACAGGGTGGCTTTCTTT
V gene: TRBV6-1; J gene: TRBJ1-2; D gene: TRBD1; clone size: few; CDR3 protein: CASRRSGGAGYGYTF; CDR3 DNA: TGTGCCAGCAGGAGATCAGGGGGCGCGGGCTATGGCTACACCTTC